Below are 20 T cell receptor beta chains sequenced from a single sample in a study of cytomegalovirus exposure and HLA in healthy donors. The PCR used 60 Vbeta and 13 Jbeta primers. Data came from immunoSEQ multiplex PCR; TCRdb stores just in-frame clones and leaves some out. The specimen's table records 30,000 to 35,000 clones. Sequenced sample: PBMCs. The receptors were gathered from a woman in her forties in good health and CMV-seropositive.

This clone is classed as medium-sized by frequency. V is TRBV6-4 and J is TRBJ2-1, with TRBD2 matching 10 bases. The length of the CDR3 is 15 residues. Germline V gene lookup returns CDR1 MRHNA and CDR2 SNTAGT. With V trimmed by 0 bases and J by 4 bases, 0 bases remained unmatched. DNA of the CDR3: TGTGCCAGCAGTGACTCAGCGGGGGGGTACAATGAGCAGTTCTTC. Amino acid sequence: CASSDSAGGYNEQFF.

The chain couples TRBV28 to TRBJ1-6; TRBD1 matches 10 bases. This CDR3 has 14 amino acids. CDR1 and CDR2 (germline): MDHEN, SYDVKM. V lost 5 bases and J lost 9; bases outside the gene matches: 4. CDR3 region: CASSPGTGASPLHF. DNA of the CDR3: TGTGCCAGCAGTCCGGGGACAGGGGCTTCACCCCTCCACTTT.

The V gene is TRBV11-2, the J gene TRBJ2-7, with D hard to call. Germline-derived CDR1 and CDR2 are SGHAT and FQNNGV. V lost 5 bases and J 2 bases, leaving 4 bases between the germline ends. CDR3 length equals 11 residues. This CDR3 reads CASSGPYEQYF. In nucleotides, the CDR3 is TGTGCCAGCAGCGGGCCCTACGAGCAGTACTTC.

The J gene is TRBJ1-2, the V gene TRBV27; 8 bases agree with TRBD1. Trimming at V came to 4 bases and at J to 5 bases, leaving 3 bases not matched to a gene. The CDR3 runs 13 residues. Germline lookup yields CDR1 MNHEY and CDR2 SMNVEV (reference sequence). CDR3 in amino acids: CASSSRQGYGYTF. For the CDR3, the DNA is TGTGCCAGCAGTTCGAGACAGGGGTATGGCTACACCTTC.

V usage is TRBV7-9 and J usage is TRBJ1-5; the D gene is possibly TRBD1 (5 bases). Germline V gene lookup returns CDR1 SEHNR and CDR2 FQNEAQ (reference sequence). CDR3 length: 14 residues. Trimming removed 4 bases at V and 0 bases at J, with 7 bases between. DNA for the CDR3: TGTGCCAGCAGCTCGACAGATAGCAATCAGCCCCAGCATTTT. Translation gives CASSSTDSNQPQHF.

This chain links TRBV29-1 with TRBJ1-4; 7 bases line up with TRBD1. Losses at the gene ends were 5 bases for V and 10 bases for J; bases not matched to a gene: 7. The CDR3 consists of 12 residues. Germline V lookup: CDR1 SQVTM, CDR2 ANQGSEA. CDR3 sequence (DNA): TGCAGCGTTACACAGGGGCCGGGAAAACTGTTTTTT. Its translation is CSVTQGPGKLFF.

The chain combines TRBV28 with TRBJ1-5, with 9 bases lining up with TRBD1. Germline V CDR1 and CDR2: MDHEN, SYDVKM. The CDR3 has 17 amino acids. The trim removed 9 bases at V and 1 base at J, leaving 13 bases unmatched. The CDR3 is CASTPGQGIISNQPQHF. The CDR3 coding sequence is TGTGCCAGTACCCCGGGACAGGGTATAATCAGCAATCAGCCCCAGCATTTT.

This CDR3 reads CSVDTSGRTDTQYF. CDR3 in DNA: TGCAGCGTTGATACTAGCGGGCGCACAGATACGCAGTATTTT. V is TRBV29-1 and J is TRBJ2-3, with TRBD2 matching 9 bases. The CDR3 has 14 amino acids. V dropped 3 bases and J dropped 1; count of bases not matched to a gene: 2. Germline V lookup: CDR1 SQVTM, CDR2 ANQGSEA.

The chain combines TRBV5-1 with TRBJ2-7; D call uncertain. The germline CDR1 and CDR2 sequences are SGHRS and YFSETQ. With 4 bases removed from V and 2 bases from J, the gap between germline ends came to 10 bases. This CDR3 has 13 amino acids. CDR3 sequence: CASSLLQPYEQYF. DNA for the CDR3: TGCGCCAGCAGCCTATTACAGCCCTACGAGCAGTACTTC. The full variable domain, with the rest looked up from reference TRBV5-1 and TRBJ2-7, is KAGVTQTPRYLIKTRGQQVTLSCSPISGHRSVSWYQQTPGQGLQFLFEYFSETQRNKGNFPGRFSGRQFSNSRSEMNVSTLELGDSALYLCASSLLQPYEQYFGPGTRLTVT.

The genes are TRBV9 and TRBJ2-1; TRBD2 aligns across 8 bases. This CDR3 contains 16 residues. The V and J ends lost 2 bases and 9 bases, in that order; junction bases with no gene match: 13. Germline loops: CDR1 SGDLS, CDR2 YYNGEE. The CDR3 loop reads CASSVRTSLSVTEQFF. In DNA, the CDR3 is TGTGCCAGCAGCGTTAGGACTAGCCTTAGCGTTACTGAGCAGTTCTTC.

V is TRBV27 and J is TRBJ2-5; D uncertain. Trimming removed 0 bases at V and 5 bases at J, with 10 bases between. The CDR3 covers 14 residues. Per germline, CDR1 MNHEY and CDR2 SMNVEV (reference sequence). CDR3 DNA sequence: TGTGCCAGCAGTTTATCGTCCAGCGTGGAGACCCAGTACTTC. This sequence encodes CASSLSSSVETQYF.

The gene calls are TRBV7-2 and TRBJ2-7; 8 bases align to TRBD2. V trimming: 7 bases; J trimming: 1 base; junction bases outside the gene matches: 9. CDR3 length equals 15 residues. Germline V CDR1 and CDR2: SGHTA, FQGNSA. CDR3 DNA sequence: TGTGCCAGCACCCAAAGAGCGGGGGTATCCTACGAGCAGTACTTC. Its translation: CASTQRAGVSYEQYF.

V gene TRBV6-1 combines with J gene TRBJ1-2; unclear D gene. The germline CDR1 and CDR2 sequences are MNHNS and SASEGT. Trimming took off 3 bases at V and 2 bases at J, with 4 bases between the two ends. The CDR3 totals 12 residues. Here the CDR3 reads CASSDRNYGYTF. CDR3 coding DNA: TGTGCCAGCAGTGACAGAAACTATGGCTACACCTTC.

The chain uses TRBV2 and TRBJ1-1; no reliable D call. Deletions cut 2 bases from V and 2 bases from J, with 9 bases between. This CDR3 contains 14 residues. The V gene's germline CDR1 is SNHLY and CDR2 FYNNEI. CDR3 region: CASSEQTTNTEAFF. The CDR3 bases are TGTGCCAGCAGTGAACAGACTACCAACACTGAAGCTTTCTTT.

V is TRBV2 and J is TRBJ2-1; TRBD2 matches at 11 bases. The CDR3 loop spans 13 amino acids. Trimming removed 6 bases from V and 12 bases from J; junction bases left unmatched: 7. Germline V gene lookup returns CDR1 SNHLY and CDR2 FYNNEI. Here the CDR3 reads CASRELAGVVQFF. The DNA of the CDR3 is TGTGCCAGCAGAGAACTAGCGGGGGTGGTGCAGTTCTTC.

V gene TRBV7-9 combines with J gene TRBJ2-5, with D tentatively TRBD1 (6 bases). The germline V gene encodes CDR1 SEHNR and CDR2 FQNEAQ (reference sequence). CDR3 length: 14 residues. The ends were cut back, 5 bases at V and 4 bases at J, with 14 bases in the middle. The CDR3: CASSVQGMRETQYF. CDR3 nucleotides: TGTGCCAGCAGCGTACAGGGTATGAGAGAGACCCAGTACTTC.

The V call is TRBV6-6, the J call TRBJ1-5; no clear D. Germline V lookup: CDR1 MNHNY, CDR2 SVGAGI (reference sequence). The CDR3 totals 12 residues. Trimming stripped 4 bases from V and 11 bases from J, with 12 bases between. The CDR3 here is CASSSGGRAQHF. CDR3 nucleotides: TGTGCCAGCAGTTCCGGCGGTCGGGCCCAGCATTTT.

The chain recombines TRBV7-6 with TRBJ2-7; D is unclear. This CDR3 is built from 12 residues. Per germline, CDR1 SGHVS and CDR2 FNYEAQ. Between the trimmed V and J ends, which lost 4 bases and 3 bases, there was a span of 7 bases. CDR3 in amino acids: CASSSRRYEQYF. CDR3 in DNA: TGTGCCAGCAGCTCGCGCCGCTACGAGCAGTACTTC.

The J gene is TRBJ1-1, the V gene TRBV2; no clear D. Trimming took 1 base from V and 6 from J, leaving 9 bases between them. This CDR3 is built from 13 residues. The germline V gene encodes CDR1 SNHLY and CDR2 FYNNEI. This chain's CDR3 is CASSEGDTAEAFF. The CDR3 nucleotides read TGTGCCAGCAGTGAAGGCGACACGGCTGAAGCTTTCTTT.

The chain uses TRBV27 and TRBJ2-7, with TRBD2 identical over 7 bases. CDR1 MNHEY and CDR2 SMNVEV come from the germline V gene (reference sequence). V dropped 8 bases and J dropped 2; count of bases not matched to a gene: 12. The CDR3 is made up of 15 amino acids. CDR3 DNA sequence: TGTGCCAGCCGTGGGGGGGGAAATACAGCCTACGAGCAGTACTTC. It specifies CASRGGGNTAYEQYF.